This TCR beta chain was identified during a study of T cells after posttransplantation cyclophosphamide. Cyclophosphamide on days +3 and +4 followed busulfan-fludarabine conditioning and a marrow graft. The CDR3 covers 15 residues. Trimming removed 1 base at V and 5 bases at J, with 15 bases between. CDR1 and CDR2 (germline): SGDLS, YYNGEE. This clone was seen at least ten times. Its antigen remains unidentified. General study points: Skin or GI-infiltrating T cells shared few TRB sequences with blood.

Repertoires were generated with immunoSEQ multiplex PCR, while TCRdb's copy carries only in-frame clones and drops some. The sample contains a few thousand clones, none of them singletons. The genes are TRBV9 and TRBJ2-5, with a weak D call TRBD2 (5 bases). Sample: PBMCs, taken after allogeneic stem cell transplant with posttransplant cyclophosphamide. The sequence derives from a female patient between 30 and 39 years old who received an allogeneic stem cell transplant from an unrelated donor, was CMV-positive, and had acute and chronic GVHD. The graft donor may have given rise to some T cells. CDR3 in amino acids: CASSVNGERGETQYF. In nucleotides, the CDR3 is TGTGCCAGCAGCGTAAACGGGGAACGCGGGGAGACCCAGTACTTC.